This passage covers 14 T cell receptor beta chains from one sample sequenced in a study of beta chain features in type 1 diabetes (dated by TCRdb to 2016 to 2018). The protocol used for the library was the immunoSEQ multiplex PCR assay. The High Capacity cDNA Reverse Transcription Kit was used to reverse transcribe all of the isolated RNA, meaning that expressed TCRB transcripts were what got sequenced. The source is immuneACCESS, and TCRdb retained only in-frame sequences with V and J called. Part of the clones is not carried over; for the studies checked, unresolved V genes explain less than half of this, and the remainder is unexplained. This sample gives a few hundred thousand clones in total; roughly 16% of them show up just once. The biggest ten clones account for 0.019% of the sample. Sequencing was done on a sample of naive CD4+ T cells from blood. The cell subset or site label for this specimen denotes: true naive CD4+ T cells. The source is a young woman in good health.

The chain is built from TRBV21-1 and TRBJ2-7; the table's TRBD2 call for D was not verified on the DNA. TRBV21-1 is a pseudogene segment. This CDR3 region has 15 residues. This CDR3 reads CASSNRERKSYEQYF. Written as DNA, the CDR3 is TGTGCCAGCAGCAATAGGGAGCGTAAGAGCTACGAGCAGTACTTC.

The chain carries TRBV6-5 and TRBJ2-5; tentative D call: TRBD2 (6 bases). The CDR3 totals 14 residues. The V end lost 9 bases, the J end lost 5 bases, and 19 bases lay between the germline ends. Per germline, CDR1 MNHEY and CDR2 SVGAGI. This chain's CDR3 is CASKGGPVGETQYF. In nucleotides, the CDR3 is TGTGCCAGTAAAGGAGGGCCTGTGGGGGAGACCCAGTACTTC.

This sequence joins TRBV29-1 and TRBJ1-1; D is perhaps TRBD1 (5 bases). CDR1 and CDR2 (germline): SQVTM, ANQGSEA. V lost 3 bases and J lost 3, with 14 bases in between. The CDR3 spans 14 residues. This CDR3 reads CSVDEAGGHTEAFF. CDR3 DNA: TGCAGCGTTGATGAGGCGGGGGGACACACTGAAGCTTTCTTT. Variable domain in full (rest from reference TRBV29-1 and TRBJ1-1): SAVISQKPSRDICQRGTSLTIQCQVDSQVTMMFWYRQQPGQSLTLIATANQGSEATYESGFVIDKFPISRPNLTFSTLTVSNMSPEDSSIYLCSVDEAGGHTEAFFGQGTRLTVV.

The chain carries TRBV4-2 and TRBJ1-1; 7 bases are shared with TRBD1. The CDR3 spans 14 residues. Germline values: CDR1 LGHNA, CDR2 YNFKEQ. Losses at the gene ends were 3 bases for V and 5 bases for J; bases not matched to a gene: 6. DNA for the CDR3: TGTGCCAGCAGCCAGGAACAGGGGTGGACTGAAGCTTTCTTT. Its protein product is CASSQEQGWTEAFF.

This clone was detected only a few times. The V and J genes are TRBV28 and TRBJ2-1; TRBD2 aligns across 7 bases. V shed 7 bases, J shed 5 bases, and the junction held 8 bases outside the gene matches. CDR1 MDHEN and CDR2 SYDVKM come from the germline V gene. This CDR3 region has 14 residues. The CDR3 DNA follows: TGTGCCAGCACGCTAGCGGAAGGAGACAATGAGCAGTTCTTC. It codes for CASTLAEGDNEQFF.

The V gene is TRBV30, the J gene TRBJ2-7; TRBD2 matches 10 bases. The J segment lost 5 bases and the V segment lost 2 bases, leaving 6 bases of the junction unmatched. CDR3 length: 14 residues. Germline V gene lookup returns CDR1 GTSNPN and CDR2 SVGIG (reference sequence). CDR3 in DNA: TGTGCCTGGAGTCTAGCGGGAGTATTTCACGAGCAGTACTTC. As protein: CAWSLAGVFHEQYF.

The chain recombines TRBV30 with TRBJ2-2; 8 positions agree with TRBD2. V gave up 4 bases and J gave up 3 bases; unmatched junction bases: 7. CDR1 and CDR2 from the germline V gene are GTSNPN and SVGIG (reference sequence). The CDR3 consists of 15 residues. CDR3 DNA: TGTGCCTGGAATCGAGCGGGAGCCTACACCGGGGAGCTGTTTTTT. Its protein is CAWNRAGAYTGELFF.

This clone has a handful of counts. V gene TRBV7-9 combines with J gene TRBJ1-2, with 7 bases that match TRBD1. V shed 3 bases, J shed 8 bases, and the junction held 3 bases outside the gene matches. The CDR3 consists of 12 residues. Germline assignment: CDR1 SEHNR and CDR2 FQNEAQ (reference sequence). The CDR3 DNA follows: TGTGCCAGCAGCTTGACAGGGCAAGGCTACACCTTC. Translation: CASSLTGQGYTF.

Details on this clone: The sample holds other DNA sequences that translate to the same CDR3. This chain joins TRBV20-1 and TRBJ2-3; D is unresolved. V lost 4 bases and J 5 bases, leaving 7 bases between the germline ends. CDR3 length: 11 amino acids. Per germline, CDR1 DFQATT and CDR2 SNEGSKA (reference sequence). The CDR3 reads CSANRGDTQYF. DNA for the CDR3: TGCAGTGCTAACCGAGGAGATACGCAGTATTTT.

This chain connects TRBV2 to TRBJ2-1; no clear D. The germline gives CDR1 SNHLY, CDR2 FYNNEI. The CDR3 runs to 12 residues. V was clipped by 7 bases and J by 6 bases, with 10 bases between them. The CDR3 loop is CASKWAPNEQFF. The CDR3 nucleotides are TGTGCCAGCAAGTGGGCCCCCAATGAGCAGTTCTTC.

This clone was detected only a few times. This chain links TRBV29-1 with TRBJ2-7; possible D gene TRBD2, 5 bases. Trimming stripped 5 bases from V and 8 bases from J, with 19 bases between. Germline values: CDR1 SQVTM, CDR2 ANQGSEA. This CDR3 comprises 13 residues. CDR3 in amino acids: CSVLHARLSKQYF. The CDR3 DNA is TGCAGCGTTCTCCACGCCCGACTATCGAAGCAGTACTTC.

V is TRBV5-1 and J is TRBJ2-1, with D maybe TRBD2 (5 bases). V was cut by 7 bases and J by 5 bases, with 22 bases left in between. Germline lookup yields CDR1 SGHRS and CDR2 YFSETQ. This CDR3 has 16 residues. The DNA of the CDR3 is TGCGCCAGCCCACCCTATGTGCGCCCGCGGGACAATGAGCAGTTCTTC. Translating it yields CASPPYVRPRDNEQFF.

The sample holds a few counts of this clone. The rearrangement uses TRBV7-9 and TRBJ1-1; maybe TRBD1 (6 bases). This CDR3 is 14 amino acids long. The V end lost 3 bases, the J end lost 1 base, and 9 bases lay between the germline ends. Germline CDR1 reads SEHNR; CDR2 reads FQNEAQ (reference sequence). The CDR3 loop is CASSLGQRNTEAFF. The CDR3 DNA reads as TGTGCCAGCAGCTTGGGACAAAGGAACACTGAAGCTTTCTTT.

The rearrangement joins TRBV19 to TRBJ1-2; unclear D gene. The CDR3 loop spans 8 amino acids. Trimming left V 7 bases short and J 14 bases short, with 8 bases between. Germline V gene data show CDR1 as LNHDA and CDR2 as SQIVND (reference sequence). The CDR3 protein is CASIGRTF. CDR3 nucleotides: TGTGCCAGTATCGGGAGGACCTTC.